The 21 T cell receptor beta chains given below trace back to one sample, sequenced in a study of monozygotic twins with inflammatory bowel disease. TCRdb re-called the 5' RACE reads and catalogs CDR3 proteins one per entry, DNA excluded. The sample totals approximately 110,000 distinct CDR3 sequences. The specimen was blood. The source is a human donor with ulcerative colitis or Crohn's disease, or a healthy co-twin of an affected twin (not recorded which).

The CDR3 reads CAISEIGAGQYF. V and J are TRBV10-3 and TRBJ2-7; TCRdb indicates TRBD1, and absent DNA this call remains unverified. CDR1 is ENHRY and CDR2 is SYGVKD in the germline V gene. The CDR3 runs 12 residues.

The rearrangement uses TRBV5-1 and TRBJ1-4; TCRdb proposes TRBD1, but this gene call is untestable without DNA. The CDR3 is made up of 15 amino acids. Germline V gene data show CDR1 as SGHRS and CDR2 as YFSETQ. This CDR3 is CASSLAGAGNEKLFF.

The chain's CDR3 is CASSLGTGRGQPQHF. The J gene is TRBJ1-5, the V gene TRBV4-3; TCRdb outputs TRBD1, but without DNA this stays unchecked. Looked up from germline, CDR1 is LGHNA and CDR2 is YSLEER. This CDR3 contains 15 residues.

This chain links TRBV5-1 with TRBJ2-5; the D call of TRBD1 rests on TCRdb alone, since no DNA is present to check it. Germline CDR1 reads SGHRS; CDR2 reads YFSETQ. This CDR3 is 13 amino acids long. Here the CDR3 reads CASSLGQYKTQYF.

The gene calls are TRBV11-1 and TRBJ2-7; TCRdb's D call, TRBD1, is unchecked because there is no DNA. This CDR3 contains 16 residues. CDR1 SGHAT and CDR2 FQDESV come from the germline V gene (reference sequence). The CDR3 is CASSLHAGQGSYEQYF.

The chain employs TRBV7-3 and TRBJ2-1. The CDR3 length is 15 residues. CDR1 is SGHTA, CDR2 FQGTGA, per germline. The CDR3 protein is CASSLNRGSYNEQFF.

This rearrangement joins TRBV9 to TRBJ2-7. CDR1 SGDLS and CDR2 YYNGEE come from the germline V gene. The CDR3 runs to 14 residues. CDR3 region: CASSIGTTSYEQYF.

The rearrangement links TRBV18 to TRBJ2-6; checking the TCRdb D call of TRBD1 is not possible without DNA. This CDR3 comprises 18 residues. Germline lookup yields CDR1 KGHSH and CDR2 LQKENI. The CDR3 is CASSPRQSSLAGANVLTF.

The genes are TRBV6-5 and TRBJ2-1; the D gene TCRdb calls, TRBD2, cannot be checked with no DNA. CDR1 is MNHEY and CDR2 is SVGAGI in the germline V gene. This CDR3 has 14 amino acids. This chain's CDR3 is CASSWRDLGNEQFF.

The CDR3 is CASSSPRPRFKQYF. This chain connects TRBV28 to TRBJ2-3; the D call of TRBD2 rests on TCRdb alone, since no DNA is present to check it. This CDR3 is 14 amino acids long. CDR1 is MDHEN and CDR2 is SYDVKM in the germline V gene.

The chain carries TRBV12-3 or TRBV12-4 and TRBJ2-3; TCRdb's assignment of TRBD1 cannot be checked, as there is no DNA. This CDR3 comprises 17 residues. The CDR3 is CASSLNEGRTSTDTQYF.

J is TRBJ2-7 and V is TRBV20-1; absent DNA, TCRdb's TRBD2 call cannot be checked. Germline V CDR1 and CDR2: DFQATT, SNEGSKA (reference sequence). The length of the CDR3 is 13 residues. The CDR3 region is CSARRRGDHEQYF.

The V call is TRBV5-1, the J call TRBJ1-1. In germline, CDR1 is SGHRS, CDR2 YFSETQ. CDR3 length: 14 amino acids. CDR3: CASSLGVGRTEAFF.

The rearrangement uses TRBV28 and TRBJ2-1; TCRdb selects TRBD1, and the lack of DNA leaves this call unchecked. The CDR3 has 14 residues. Germline V CDR1 and CDR2: MDHEN, SYDVKM. The CDR3 protein is CASSWTGSDNEQFF.

This chain joins TRBV4-2 and TRBJ1-5; the TRBD1 assignment by TCRdb is unverifiable without DNA. CDR1 LGHNA and CDR2 YNFKEQ come from the germline V gene. This CDR3 spans 15 amino acids. The CDR3 sequence is CASSQDNRDNQPQHF.

This chain joins TRBV20-1 and TRBJ2-7; checking the TCRdb D call of TRBD2 is not possible without DNA. Germline V gene sequence: CDR1 DFQATT, CDR2 SNEGSKA (reference sequence). This CDR3 contains 15 residues. The CDR3 protein is CSAREGLADIYEQYF.

CDR3 sequence: CASSSRDRDRYGYTF. This chain uses TRBV5-6 with TRBJ1-2; absent DNA, TCRdb's TRBD1 call cannot be checked. Germline V gives CDR1 SGHDT, CDR2 YYEEEE. CDR3 length equals 15 residues.

The chain combines TRBV20-1 with TRBJ2-3; the D call from TCRdb, TRBD2, cannot be confirmed without DNA. The CDR3 has 14 residues. The V gene's germline CDR1 is DFQATT and CDR2 SNEGSKA (reference sequence). This CDR3 reads CSASPAGRTDTQHF.

The chain couples TRBV6-6 to TRBJ1-1; TCRdb returns TRBD1, unconfirmable since there is no DNA. Germline CDR1 MNHNY, CDR2 SVGAGI (reference sequence). CDR3 length: 13 residues. The CDR3 sequence: CASSLGVGTEAFF.

The chain links TRBV11-2 to TRBJ2-7. The CDR3 covers 11 residues. CDR1 and CDR2 (germline): SGHAT, FQNNGV. The CDR3 spells CASTASYEQYF.

This chain connects TRBV6-1 to TRBJ1-1. Germline CDR1 and CDR2: MNHNS and SASEGT. The CDR3 contains 12 residues. This chain's CDR3 is CASSEVYTEAFF.